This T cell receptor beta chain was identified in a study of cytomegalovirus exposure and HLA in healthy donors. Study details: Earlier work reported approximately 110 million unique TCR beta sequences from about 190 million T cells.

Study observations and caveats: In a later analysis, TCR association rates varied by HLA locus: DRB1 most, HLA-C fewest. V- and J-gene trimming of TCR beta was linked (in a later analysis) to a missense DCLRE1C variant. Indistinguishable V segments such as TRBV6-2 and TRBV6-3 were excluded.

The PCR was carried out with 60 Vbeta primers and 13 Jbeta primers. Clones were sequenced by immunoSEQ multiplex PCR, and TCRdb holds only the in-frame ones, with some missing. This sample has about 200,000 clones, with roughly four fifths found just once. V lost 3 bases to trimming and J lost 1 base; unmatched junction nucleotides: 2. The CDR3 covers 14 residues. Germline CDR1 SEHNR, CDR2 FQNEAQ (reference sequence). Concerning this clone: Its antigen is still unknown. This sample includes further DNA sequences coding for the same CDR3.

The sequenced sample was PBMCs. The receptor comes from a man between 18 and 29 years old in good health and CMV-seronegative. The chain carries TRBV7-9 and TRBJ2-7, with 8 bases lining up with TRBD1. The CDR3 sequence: CASSFGTGSYEQYF. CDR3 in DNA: TGTGCCAGCAGCTTCGGGACAGGTTCCTACGAGCAGTACTTC.